This TCR beta chain was sequenced in a study of radiotherapy plus CTLA-4 blockade in lung cancer. Study-level information: In roughly 19% of patients, objective responses were seen; approximately 30% had disease control.

Study-level findings and limits: Tumor-origin TCR clones grew in blood after radiotherapy plus ipilimumab.

Lung cancer patients with chemo-refractory metastatic non-small-cell disease were given focal radiation plus CTLA-4 blockade with ipilimumab. Comments on this clone: Its specificity is unknown.

Produced via immunoSEQ multiplex PCR; TCRdb's table is partial and in-frame only. The table includes approximately 50,000 clones, around 88% detected once. Germline V gene sequence: CDR1 SGHTA, CDR2 FQGNSA. The length of the CDR3 is 13 residues. Deletions cut 11 bases from V and 2 bases from J, with 15 bases between. The rearrangement links TRBV7-2 to TRBJ1-2; D possibly corresponds to TRBD1 (5 bases). This TCR was sampled from a human donor with non-small cell lung cancer that progressed on radiotherapy plus ipilimumab. Some clones in this sample may be carry-over from other donors' samples. The source was peripheral blood, collected from a patient treated with radiotherapy plus ipilimumab. The DNA for the CDR3 is TGTGCCGGGGGGAACCCAGGGAACTATGGCTACACCTTC. Its translation is CAGGNPGNYGYTF.